Each of the 21 T cell receptor beta chains below was sequenced from the same sample in a study of patients and donors after allogeneic stem cell transplantation. TCRdb recomputed calls from the RT-PCR reads with MiXCR, one row per CDR3 protein. Of some 880,000 distinct CDR3 sequences in the sample, roughly 17% were seen once. Sequencing was done on a sample of blood, either unsorted or a sorted T cell fraction (not recorded which). These receptors were taken from a human donor who was either an allogeneic HSCT recipient or a stem cell or donor lymphocyte infusion donor (not recorded which). It is not recorded whose cells these are; they may come from a transplant donor.

The rearrangement uses TRBV7-8 and TRBJ1-4; no definite D call. The CDR3 length is 13 residues. CDR1 is SGHVS and CDR2 is FQNEAQ in the germline V gene. The ends were cut back, 7 bases at V and 2 bases at J, with 8 bases in the middle. The CDR3 protein is CASTGETNEKLFF. CDR3 nucleotide sequence: TGTGCCAGCACGGGCGAGACTAATGAAAAACTGTTTTTT. Complete variable domain (other parts from reference TRBV7-8 and TRBJ1-4): GAGVSQSPRYKVAKRGQDVALRCDPISGHVSLFWYQQALGQGPEFLTYFQNEAQLDKSGLPSDRFFAERPEGSVSTLKIQRTQQEDSAVYLCASTGETNEKLFFGSGTQLSVL.

A few counts support this clonotype. The V and J genes are TRBV10-2 and TRBJ2-2; TRBD2 aligns across 7 bases. The germline V gene has CDR1 WSHSY and CDR2 SAAADI. This CDR3 has 14 residues. CDR3 loop: CAPGRSHNTGELFF. For the CDR3, the DNA is TGCGCACCCGGGAGGTCCCATAACACCGGGGAGCTGTTTTTT.

The chain recombines TRBV5-1 with TRBJ2-2, with unresolved D. The CDR3 length is 15 residues. Germline lookup yields CDR1 SGHRS and CDR2 YFSETQ. The V and J ends lost 0 bases and 2 bases respectively, with 8 bases between them. CDR3 in DNA: TGCGCCAGCAGCTTGGCCCAGGTTAACACCGGGGAGCTGTTTTTT. It translates to CASSLAQVNTGELFF.

The rearrangement joins TRBV5-1 to TRBJ2-7; TRBD2 matches at 14 bases. After removal of 4 bases from V and 0 bases from J, the junction contained 6 bases not matched to a gene. Germline lookup yields CDR1 SGHRS and CDR2 YFSETQ. The CDR3 is 17 residues long. The CDR3 sequence is CASSPGLAGELSYEQYF. As DNA, the CDR3 is TGCGCCAGCAGCCCGGGACTAGCGGGGGAGCTCTCCTACGAGCAGTACTTC.

This clonotype came up a few times. Sequence at one end of the junction differs from germline and may be a read error. The J gene is TRBJ2-7, the V gene TRBV7-8; TRBD2 agrees at 7 bases. The germline CDR1 and CDR2 sequences are SGHVS and FQNEAQ. The CDR3 spans 12 residues. CDR3 nucleotides: TGTGCCAGCAGCAAAAGGGGAGCGGGACCGTCCTTC. Encoded protein: CASSKRGAGPSF.

The chain joins TRBV20-1 to TRBJ2-3; either TRBD1 or TRBD2 may supply D (5 bases each). V was pared by 3 bases and J by 2 bases, with 6 bases between. The V gene's germline CDR1 is DFQATT and CDR2 SNEGSKA (reference sequence). The CDR3 has 12 amino acids. The chain's CDR3 is CSASGTTDTQYF. Written as DNA, the CDR3 is TGCAGTGCTAGCGGGACCACAGATACGCAGTATTTT.

V usage is TRBV9 and J usage is TRBJ2-1, with 10 bases fitting TRBD2. Germline values: CDR1 SGDLS, CDR2 YYNGEE. V gave up 0 bases and J gave up 10 bases; unmatched junction bases: 13. This CDR3 is built from 17 residues. Written as DNA, the CDR3 is TGTGCCAGCAGCGTAGTTGCTGAAGCGGGGGGGCCGTGGGAGCAGTTCTTC. Protein product: CASSVVAEAGGPWEQFF.

Only a few counts were recorded for this clonotype. This chain uses TRBV12-3 or TRBV12-4 with TRBJ1-1, with D uncertain. The V and J ends lost 2 bases and 4 bases respectively, with 14 bases between them. The CDR3 is 15 residues long. CDR3 bases: TGTGCCAGCAGTTTACCTACGAAGTCTAGCACTGAAGCTTTCTTT. It translates to CASSLPTKSSTEAFF.

CDR3 sequence reads: CASSFGGGFTDTQYF. DNA for the CDR3: TGTGCCAGCAGTTTCGGCGGGGGGTTTACAGATACGCAGTATTTT. The chain employs TRBV27 and TRBJ2-3; 8 positions agree with TRBD2. Looked up from germline, CDR1 is MNHEY and CDR2 is SMNVEV (reference sequence). Trimming cost V 3 bases and J 3 bases; bases outside gene matches: 5. CDR3 size: 15 residues.

This sequence joins TRBV25-1 and TRBJ2-3, with D unresolved. The CDR3 loop spans 14 amino acids. V lost 3 bases and J lost 2, with 9 bases in between. In germline, CDR1 is MGHDK, CDR2 SYGVNS. The CDR3 spells CASSEWGITDTQYF. The CDR3 coding sequence is TGTGCCAGCAGTGAGTGGGGAATCACAGATACGCAGTATTTT.

This clonotype was seen a few times. The rearrangement uses TRBV4-1 and TRBJ1-2; D is perhaps TRBD1 (6 bases). The CDR3 extends over 14 amino acids. From germline, CDR1 is MGHRA and CDR2 YSYEKL. V lost 5 bases to trimming and J lost 4 bases, with 14 bases between them. For the CDR3, the DNA is TGCGCCAGCAGCTTATCTACAGGGCTCTATGGCTACACCTTC. Translated, it gives CASSLSTGLYGYTF.

This clonotype appeared a few times. V gene TRBV20-1 combines with J gene TRBJ2-5; either TRBD1 or TRBD2 may fit D (5 bases each). The ends were cut back, 6 bases at V and 1 base at J, with 12 bases in the middle. The CDR3 covers 13 residues. Germline values: CDR1 DFQATT, CDR2 SNEGSKA (reference sequence). The CDR3 DNA follows: TGCAGTGCCTTTCGGGGCCCCCAAGAGACCCAGTACTTC. The encoded protein is CSAFRGPQETQYF.

This clonotype has a handful of counts. The CDR3 here is CSARDLSGGLNEQFF. In nucleotides, the CDR3 is TGCAGTGCTAGAGATCTAAGCGGGGGGCTCAATGAGCAGTTCTTC. The chain couples TRBV20-1 to TRBJ2-1; 9 bases map to TRBD2. Trimming took 0 bases from V and 6 from J; bases not matched to a gene: 6. Germline assignment: CDR1 DFQATT and CDR2 SNEGSKA (reference sequence). CDR3 length: 15 amino acids.

This clonotype was found a few times. The CDR3 bases are TGTGCCAGCAGTTCATTCGGCCGGGGGGAGCAGTACTTC. This encodes CASSSFGRGEQYF. The rearrangement joins TRBV27 to TRBJ2-7, with D possibly matching TRBD2 (6 bases). The germline CDR1 and CDR2 sequences are MNHEY and SMNVEV (reference sequence). The CDR3 length is 13 residues. V lost 4 bases, J lost 7 bases, and 14 bases lay in between.

There are a few counts of this clonotype. The chain couples TRBV7-6 to TRBJ1-3; the D is unclear. Trimming removed 2 bases from V and 4 bases from J, with 12 bases in between. CDR1 is SGHVS, CDR2 FNYEAQ, per germline. The CDR3 is made up of 15 amino acids. CDR3 in DNA: TGTGCCAGCAGCTTATCGTCGGGGAAAGGAAACACCATATATTTT. Its protein is CASSLSSGKGNTIYF.

The table lists this clonotype with a few counts. The gene calls are TRBV4-3 and TRBJ2-3; 10 nucleotides line up with TRBD1. This CDR3 is 16 amino acids long. CDR1 and CDR2 from the germline V gene are LGHNA and YSLEER. Germline trimming cut 2 bases from V and 7 bases from J; bases unmatched to any gene: 9. The CDR3 protein is CASSQNRQGAEHTQYF. CDR3 in DNA: TGCGCCAGCAGCCAAAACCGACAGGGGGCGGAACATACGCAGTATTTT.

This clonotype was counted many times. This chain joins TRBV5-1 and TRBJ2-2; D ambiguous. CDR1 and CDR2 from the germline V gene are SGHRS and YFSETQ. The V and J ends lost 3 bases and 4 bases respectively, with 7 bases between them. The CDR3 spans 13 residues. The CDR3 DNA sequence: TGCGCCAGCAGCTCGTTTGGCACCGGGGAGCTGTTTTTT. Residues: CASSSFGTGELFF.

This clonotype is a singleton in its sample. V gene TRBV27 combines with J gene TRBJ2-7; 10 bases map to TRBD1. CDR1 MNHEY and CDR2 SMNVEV come from the germline V gene (reference sequence). CDR3 length: 16 residues. Losses at the gene ends were 8 bases for V and 0 bases for J; bases not matched to a gene: 10. The CDR3 loop reads CASRGDRGGISYEQYF. CDR3 DNA sequence: TGTGCCAGCCGGGGGGACAGGGGAGGGATCTCCTACGAGCAGTACTTC.

This chain uses TRBV2 with TRBJ2-2, with D perhaps matching TRBD1 (5 bases). V gave up 7 bases and J gave up 4 bases, with 13 bases separating them. Germline CDR1 SNHLY, CDR2 FYNNEI. This CDR3 has 14 residues. This chain's CDR3 is CASKGTGRTGELFF. CDR3 DNA: TGTGCCAGCAAGGGAACAGGACGCACCGGGGAGCTGTTTTTT.

The chain has TRBV7-3 and TRBJ2-2; D not resolved. The germline gives CDR1 SGHTA, CDR2 FQGTGA. The V end was cut by 4 bases, the J end by 6 bases, with 6 bases between. CDR3 length equals 12 residues. The CDR3 here is CASSSNSGELFF. Here the CDR3 DNA reads TGTGCCAGCAGCTCAAACTCCGGGGAGCTGTTTTTT.

Only a few counts were recorded for this clonotype. The V call is TRBV20-1, the J call TRBJ2-1, with a weak D call TRBD2 (6 bases). Germline V gene sequence: CDR1 DFQATT, CDR2 SNEGSKA (reference sequence). This CDR3 has 13 amino acids. With 1 base removed from V and 4 bases from J, the gap between germline ends came to 8 bases. The CDR3 bases are TGCAGTGCTAGAGCGGGACTTTACAATGAGCAGTTCTTC. As protein: CSARAGLYNEQFF.